Given below is one T cell receptor beta chain in context. Its antigen is unknown. RNA, at about 0.45 to 1 ug, was reverse transcribed with random hexamers. A multiplex approach, immunoSEQ multiplex PCR, amplified TCR beta CDR3 across 54 Vbeta and 13 Jbeta. Each CDR3 protein is one row after TCRdb ran MiXCR on the immunoSEQ multiplex PCR reads. Of 40,000 to 55,000 distinct CDR3 sequences listed, roughly 92% were seen once; the top ten hold around 0.4%. The CDR3 extends over 18 amino acids. Trimming took 2 bases from V and 2 from J, leaving 20 bases between them. Germline V gene sequence: CDR1 SGHTA, CDR2 FQGNSA. Sequencing of TCR beta, carried out with a high-throughput approach, was applied to CD8+ and CD4+ T cells from the blood. Negative isolation yielded CD8+ and CD4+ T cells; FACS enriched TEMRA cells. The data originate from a study of CD8 T cells in Susac syndrome. Regarding the study as a whole: By the study's own acknowledgment, its TCR sequencing and HLA analysis included relatively few individuals.

The origin of this receptor is a human donor in good health. Specimen: CD8+ T cells from PBMCs. The chain combines TRBV7-2 with TRBJ2-3; possibly TRBD2 for D (5 bases). The CDR3 region has the DNA TGTGCCAGCAGCTTAAATATTGGTCTCGGACTTCCCACAGATACGCAGTATTTT. Protein product: CASSLNIGLGLPTDTQYF. Filled out from reference TRBV7-2 and TRBJ2-3, the complete variable domain reads GAGVSQSPSNKVTEKGKDVELRCDPISGHTALYWYRQSLGQGLEFLIYFQGNSAPDKSGLPSDRFSAERTGGSVSTLTIQRTQQEDSAVYLCASSLNIGLGLPTDTQYFGPGTRLTVL.